The 23 T cell receptor beta chains in this list originate from one sample, sequenced in a study of blood T cell repertoires in COVID-19 (dated by TCRdb to about 2020). The library was prepared using the immunoSEQ multiplex PCR assay. TCRdb's version of the immuneACCESS table is confined to in-frame rearrangements and falls short of the full clone set. An unresolved V gene accounts for under half of the shortfall where checked; the remainder is of unknown origin. For this sample there are a few hundred thousand clones; approximately 89% appear just once. The top ten constitute 2% to 2.5% of the sample. Sequencing was done on a sample of PBMCs or T cells enriched from blood (not recorded which). The source of these receptors is a woman aged 40 to 50 with acute COVID-19.

This chain connects TRBV5-1 to TRBJ2-3; 8 bases are shared with TRBD2. CDR1 and CDR2 (germline): SGHRS, YFSETQ. The CDR3 has 15 amino acids. V lost 4 bases, J lost 3 bases, and 7 bases stayed unmatched. The DNA for the CDR3 is TGCGCCAGCAGCCCGGGAGGGGGGGTAACAGATACGCAGTATTTT. It translates to CASSPGGGVTDTQYF. Using reference TRBV5-1 and TRBJ2-3 for the parts outside the CDR3, the full variable domain is KAGVTQTPRYLIKTRGQQVTLSCSPISGHRSVSWYQQTPGQGLQFLFEYFSETQRNKGNFPGRFSGRQFSNSRSEMNVSTLELGDSALYLCASSPGGGVTDTQYFGPGTRLTVL.

The chain couples TRBV6-5 to TRBJ1-5, with 9 bases matching TRBD1. Germline V lookup: CDR1 MNHEY, CDR2 SVGAGI. The V and J ends lost 5 bases and 8 bases, in that order; junction bases with no gene match: 4. The CDR3 is 13 amino acids. The CDR3 loop is CASSRQGGKPQHF. The DNA of the CDR3 is TGTGCCAGCAGTCGACAGGGGGGAAAGCCCCAGCATTTT.

The chain links TRBV11-2 to TRBJ1-2, with D possibly matching TRBD1 (6 bases). Germline lookup yields CDR1 SGHAT and CDR2 FQNNGV. Trimming shortened V by 2 bases and J by 2 bases, and 12 bases separated the two germline ends. The CDR3 length is 15 residues. CDR3 coding DNA: TGTGCCAGCAGCTTACGACTTCAGGGGAACTATGGCTACACCTTC. The encoded protein is CASSLRLQGNYGYTF.

This clone has just one count. The CDR3 nucleotides are TGCAGCGTCAACAGGGGGGGGCCCGATGAGCAGTTCTTC. Amino acids: CSVNRGGPDEQFF. The chain couples TRBV29-1 to TRBJ2-1, with D maybe TRBD1 (8 bases). Germline V gene sequence: CDR1 SQVTM, CDR2 ANQGSEA. The V and J ends lost 6 bases and 8 bases respectively, with 17 bases between them. CDR3 length equals 13 residues.

This rearrangement joins TRBV10-2 to TRBJ2-7; 9 positions agree with TRBD2. Germline CDR1 and CDR2: WSHSY and SAAADI. This CDR3 has 13 amino acids. J was trimmed by 3 bases and V by 10 bases; bases with no gene match: 7. The CDR3 sequence is CATRSGGRYEQYF. In DNA, the CDR3 is TGCGCCACCCGTAGCGGGGGCCGCTACGAGCAGTACTTC.

The chain couples TRBV30 to TRBJ2-5, with 9 nucleotides matching TRBD1. Trimming took 4 bases from V and 4 from J; bases not matched to a gene: 10. The germline V gene encodes CDR1 GTSNPN and CDR2 SVGIG (reference sequence). CDR3 size: 15 residues. The CDR3 protein is CAWKRGGTGRETQYF. CDR3 coding DNA: TGTGCCTGGAAGAGAGGGGGGACAGGGAGAGAGACCCAGTACTTC.

CDR3 sequence: CASSPSINTDTQYF. DNA for the CDR3: TGTGCCAGCAGCCCGAGCATCAACACAGATACGCAGTATTTT. The rearrangement uses TRBV9 and TRBJ2-3; D is uncertain. Germline assignment: CDR1 SGDLS and CDR2 YYNGEE. The length of the CDR3 is 14 residues. Deletions cut 4 bases from V and 2 bases from J, with 11 bases between. The full variable domain, in which reference TRBV9 and TRBJ2-3 provide the parts outside the CDR3, is DSGVTQTPKHLITATGQRVTLRCSPRSGDLSVYWYQQSLDQGLQFLIQYYNGEERAKGNILERFSAQQFPDLHSELNLSSLELGDSALYFCASSPSINTDTQYFGPGTRLTVL.

This chain joins TRBV3-1 (or the pseudogene TRBV3-2) and TRBJ2-3, with 10 bases identical to TRBD2. The CDR3 contains 19 residues. V was clipped by 1 base and J by 0 bases; unmatched bases: 10. CDR1 LGHDT and CDR2 YNNKEL come from the germline V gene (reference sequence). The CDR3: CASSQGFGTSDFSTDTQYF. CDR3 nucleotide sequence: TGTGCCAGCAGCCAAGGGTTTGGGACTAGCGACTTTAGCACAGATACGCAGTATTTT.

The chain uses TRBV25-1 and TRBJ1-1, with 7 bases that match TRBD1. In germline, CDR1 is MGHDK, CDR2 SYGVNS. V lost 7 bases and J lost 2; bases outside the gene matches: 7. The CDR3 has 14 residues. This CDR3 is CASNHRGGNTEAFF. DNA for the CDR3: TGTGCCAGCAACCACAGGGGCGGTAACACTGAAGCTTTCTTT.

The chain recombines TRBV7-7 with TRBJ1-1; no reliable D call. Germline values: CDR1 SSHAT, CDR2 FNYEAQ (reference sequence). The ends were cut back, 5 bases at V and 2 bases at J, with 9 bases in the middle. This CDR3 is built from 13 residues. The CDR3 protein is CASSRQDNTEAFF. CDR3 nucleotides: TGTGCCAGCAGCCGTCAGGATAACACTGAAGCTTTCTTT. The whole variable domain, remainder taken from reference TRBV7-7 and TRBJ1-1, is GAGVSQSPRYKVTKRGQDVTLRCDPISSHATLYWYQQALGQGPEFLTYFNYEAQPDKSGLPSDRFSAERPEGSISTLTIQRTEQRDSAMYRCASSRQDNTEAFFGQGTRLTVV.

The V and J genes are TRBV2 and TRBJ2-1; unclear D gene. This CDR3 is built from 11 residues. The V end was cut by 5 bases, the J end by 8 bases, with 7 bases between. Germline values: CDR1 SNHLY, CDR2 FYNNEI. In DNA form, the CDR3 reads TGTGCCAGCAGTTCACGGGATGAGCAGTTCTTC. Protein: CASSSRDEQFF.

The CDR3 is CSVEPKQGWTDTQYF. The CDR3 DNA sequence: TGCAGCGTTGAACCCAAACAGGGCTGGACAGATACGCAGTATTTT. J is TRBJ2-3 and V is TRBV29-1, with TRBD1 as a possible D gene (6 bases). V was trimmed by 2 bases and J by 3 bases, leaving 15 bases between them. CDR1 and CDR2 from the germline V gene are SQVTM and ANQGSEA. This CDR3 is 15 amino acids long.

This clone appeared once. The chain joins TRBV19 to TRBJ1-5; TRBD1 is a possible D gene (5 bases). Germline CDR1 is LNHDA and CDR2 is SQIVND (reference sequence). V lost 6 bases to trimming and J lost 1 base, with 16 bases between them. The CDR3 is 16 amino acids. The CDR3 nucleotides are TGTGCCAGTAGAACTAGGGCGGGGGAAAGCAATCAGCCCCAGCATTTT. It codes for CASRTRAGESNQPQHF.

The CDR3: CASSQDGQGLYGYTF. The CDR3 DNA sequence: TGCGCCAGCAGCCAAGACGGACAGGGCCTTTATGGCTACACCTTC. The chain joins TRBV4-1 to TRBJ1-2; 8 bases match TRBD1. Germline V gene sequence: CDR1 MGHRA, CDR2 YSYEKL. The CDR3 is 15 residues long. Trimming cost V 0 bases and J 5 bases; bases outside gene matches: 5.

The V gene is TRBV16, the J gene TRBJ1-2; tentative D call: TRBD1 (6 bases). The CDR3 runs to 15 residues. V shed 0 bases and J shed 6 bases, with 14 bases lying between them. Germline lookup yields CDR1 KGHSY and CDR2 FQNENV. The CDR3 here is CASSQSFTKGDGYTF. CDR3 coding DNA: TGTGCCAGCAGCCAATCTTTTACAAAGGGGGATGGCTACACCTTC.

The rearrangement links TRBV6-5 to TRBJ1-1; D is ambiguous. The CDR3 is 13 residues long. Between the trimmed V and J ends, which lost 0 bases and 4 bases, there was a span of 6 bases. Germline V gives CDR1 MNHEY, CDR2 SVGAGI. The DNA for the CDR3 is TGTGCCAGCAGTTACTCGGGAGTCACTGAAGCTTTCTTT. It specifies CASSYSGVTEAFF.

The CDR3, as DNA: TGTGCCAGCAGCTCTAGCTTCTATGGCTACACCTTC. It translates to CASSSSFYGYTF. V and J are TRBV11-3 and TRBJ1-2; unclear D gene. The CDR3 runs to 12 residues. V lost 4 bases and J lost 4, with 7 bases in between. Germline CDR1 SGHNT, CDR2 YENEEA. Together with reference TRBV11-3 and TRBJ1-2, the CDR3 gives the full variable domain: EAGVVQSPRYKIIEKKQPVAFWCNPISGHNTLYWYLQNLGQGPELLIRYENEEAVDDSQLPKDRFSAERLKGVDSTLKIQPAELGDSAVYLCASSSSFYGYTFGSGTRLTVV.

J is TRBJ1-6 and V is TRBV5-1; D gene ambiguous. This CDR3 spans 13 amino acids. Per the germline V gene, CDR1 is SGHRS and CDR2 is YFSETQ. The V gene lost 2 bases and the J gene lost 13 bases, with 13 bases spanning the gap. The CDR3: CASSLAPLAPLHF. The CDR3 region has the DNA TGCGCCAGCAGCTTAGCGCCCCTCGCGCCCCTCCACTTT.

With respect to this clone: Additional DNA sequences in this sample encode the identical CDR3. The V call is TRBV19, the J call TRBJ1-1, with a weak D call TRBD1 (5 bases). Per germline, CDR1 LNHDA and CDR2 SQIVND (reference sequence). The CDR3 has 13 residues. V gave up 1 base and J gave up 5 bases, with 8 bases separating them. The CDR3 protein is CASSIGRGTEAFF. The CDR3 DNA sequence: TGTGCCAGTAGTATAGGGAGGGGAACTGAAGCTTTCTTT.

V usage is TRBV29-1 and J usage is TRBJ1-1; 8 positions agree with TRBD1. V shed 7 bases and J 5 bases; nucleotides not matched to a gene: 9. Germline values: CDR1 SQVTM, CDR2 ANQGSEA. This CDR3 spans 13 amino acids. CDR3 DNA sequence: TGCAGCGCAGCTCAGGGGGCGGGTACTGAAGCTTTCTTT. Encoded protein: CSAAQGAGTEAFF.

The chain uses TRBV2 and TRBJ1-6, with 10 bases fitting TRBD1. J was trimmed by 14 bases and V by 6 bases; bases with no gene match: 7. CDR1 and CDR2 from the germline V gene are SNHLY and FYNNEI. The CDR3 totals 13 residues. As DNA, the CDR3 is TGTGCCAGCAGACGCGGGGACAGGGGAACCCTCCACTTT. This sequence encodes CASRRGDRGTLHF.

The CDR3, as DNA: TGTGCCAGCAGCCAAGTACAGATTTCTAGCACAGATACGCAGTATTTT. Translated, it gives CASSQVQISSTDTQYF. V and J are TRBV3-1 (or the pseudogene TRBV3-2) and TRBJ2-3; D is uncertain. CDR1 and CDR2 from the germline V gene are LGHDT and YNNKEL (reference sequence). This CDR3 region has 16 residues. Trimming cost V 1 base and J 0 bases, with 11 bases left between them.

The CDR3: CASNPSGQPQHF. DNA of the CDR3: TGTGCCAGTAACCCGTCAGGGCAGCCCCAGCATTTT. This rearrangement joins TRBV19 to TRBJ1-5, with D tentatively TRBD1 (5 bases). Trimming left V 7 bases short and J 7 bases short, with 11 bases between. The germline V gene has CDR1 LNHDA and CDR2 SQIVND (reference sequence). This CDR3 has 12 residues.